Following are 9 T cell receptor beta chains from one sample sequenced in a study of technical replicates of blood from a handful of donors. The data were produced by immunoSEQ multiplex PCR, yet TCRdb's version contains in-frame clones alone and is incomplete. The sample includes just under 100,000 clones, around 96% of them seen just once. What was sequenced was T cells isolated from PBMCs. Receptors were obtained from a human donor in good health.

The chain has TRBV5-8 and TRBJ2-1; possible D gene TRBD1, 5 bases. Germline V gene lookup returns CDR1 SGHTS and CDR2 YDEGEE. CDR3 length: 12 residues. Trimming removed 7 bases at V and 8 bases at J, with 13 bases between. The CDR3 region is CASATGGHEQFF. The CDR3 DNA sequence: TGTGCCAGCGCTACAGGTGGACATGAGCAGTTCTTC. Full variable domain (outside the CDR3, taken from reference TRBV5-8 and TRBJ2-1): EAGVTQSPTHLIKTRGQQATLRCSPISGHTSVYWYQQALGLGLQFLLWYDEGEERNRGNFPPRFSGRQFPNYSSELNVNALELEDSALYLCASATGGHEQFFGPGTRLTVL.

The chain couples TRBV14 to TRBJ1-4, with D possibly TRBD1 on 5 matching bases. Germline assignment: CDR1 SGHDN and CDR2 FVKESK. The length of the CDR3 is 16 residues. The ends were cut back, 3 bases at V and 0 bases at J, with 11 bases in the middle. The CDR3 nucleotides are TGTGCCAGCAGCCAGGCTGACAGATCAACTAATGAAAAACTGTTTTTT. Protein product: CASSQADRSTNEKLFF.

This chain joins TRBV27 and TRBJ2-4, with D perhaps TRBD2 (5 bases). CDR1 MNHEY and CDR2 SMNVEV come from the germline V gene (reference sequence). Trimming took off 2 bases at V and 0 bases at J, with 5 bases between the two ends. The CDR3 consists of 14 residues. The CDR3, as DNA: TGTGCCAGCAGTTTAGGACTAGCCAAAAACATTCAGTACTTC. Protein product: CASSLGLAKNIQYF.

This sequence joins TRBV5-4 and TRBJ2-3, with TRBD1 as a possible D gene (6 bases). Germline V lookup: CDR1 SGHNT, CDR2 YYREEE (reference sequence). CDR3 length equals 15 residues. The V end was cut by 0 bases, the J end by 4 bases, with 12 bases between. In DNA form, the CDR3 reads TGTGCCAGCAGCTTGGATTGGACAGAGGCAGATACGCAGTATTTT. Residues: CASSLDWTEADTQYF.

This clone was seen once. This chain joins TRBV11-2 and TRBJ2-5; the match to TRBD1 covers 9 bases. The CDR3 sequence is 19 residues long. Trimming at V came to 2 bases and at J to 5 bases, leaving 18 bases not matched to a gene. The V gene's germline CDR1 is SGHAT and CDR2 FQNNGV. The CDR3 sequence is CASSLFFASTGGGGETQYF. The CDR3 DNA reads TGTGCCAGCAGCTTATTCTTTGCGTCCACAGGGGGCGGAGGGGAGACCCAGTACTTC.

CDR3 nucleotide sequence: TGTGCCAGCAGTGCGGAGACTAGCGCTTCCTACGAGCAGTACTTC. Protein sequence: CASSAETSASYEQYF. The chain combines TRBV2 with TRBJ2-7; 8 positions match TRBD2. The germline V gene has CDR1 SNHLY and CDR2 FYNNEI. The V segment lost 4 bases and the J segment 1 base; nucleotides outside the gene matches: 6. CDR3 length equals 15 residues.

V and J are TRBV6-4 and TRBJ1-1; weak D call: TRBD1 (6 bases). The CDR3 is made up of 13 amino acids. Trimming removed 6 bases at V and 0 bases at J, with 8 bases between. The germline CDR1 and CDR2 sequences are MRHNA and SNTAGT. Written as DNA, the CDR3 is TGTGCCAGCAGGACAGGATTGAACACTGAAGCTTTCTTT. Translating it yields CASRTGLNTEAFF.

This clone has only one observation. The chain couples TRBV11-2 to TRBJ1-1; D ambiguous. The CDR3 covers 12 residues. Germline CDR1 SGHAT, CDR2 FQNNGV. The V end was cut by 3 bases, the J end by 4 bases, with 6 bases between. This chain's CDR3 is CASSFTGTEAFF. CDR3 in DNA: TGTGCCAGCAGCTTTACGGGCACTGAAGCTTTCTTT.

The gene calls are TRBV10-1 and TRBJ2-3; D unresolved. CDR1 WNHNN and CDR2 SYGVQD come from the germline V gene (reference sequence). The germline V and J ends were trimmed by 4 bases and 4 bases, with 9 bases remaining between them. The CDR3 totals 13 residues. The CDR3 sequence: CASSGTTSDTQYF. CDR3 nucleotides: TGCGCCAGCAGTGGAACTACATCAGATACGCAGTATTTT.